The TCR beta chain described here comes from a study of shared clonotypes between healthy human individuals. Study-level results: Large sequencing depth failed to make sorted-subset sequencing complete, rarefaction showed.

CD8 cells classed as naive were CD45RO-negative and positively selected for CCR7, excluding terminally differentiated effector memory CD45RA+ cells. As concerns this clone: Antigen: not known.

V gave up 8 bases and J gave up 7 bases; unmatched junction bases: 20. CDR1 and CDR2 (germline): LNHNV, YYDKDF (reference sequence). The CDR3 loop spans 17 amino acids. The run depth of the assay was deep. Replicate PCRs for sorted subsets used approximately 190 ng DNA; this equaled 30,000 to 35,000 T cell genomes. How the authors handled the data: Junction-only immunoSEQ data arrived without quality scores, meaning filtering differed. The assay was immunoSEQ multiplex PCR, and TCRdb's table has in-frame clones only and misses some. D and trimming come from the DNA, and the V and J calls and clone size come from that table. The sample has millions of clones, about 93% seen once; the top ten hold more than 1.5%.

This TCR derives from a man aged 18 to 29 in good health. Some clones in this sample may be carry-over from other donors' samples. The chain couples TRBV15 to TRBJ2-5; 9 bases line up with TRBD2. Sequencing was carried out using naive CD8+ T cells from PBMCs. CDR3 region: CATAKDYIAGARVTQYF. CDR3 nucleotides: TGTGCCACCGCAAAGGACTATATAGCGGGAGCCCGAGTGACCCAGTACTTC. Using reference TRBV15 and TRBJ2-5 for the parts outside the CDR3, the full variable domain is DAMVIQNPRYQVTQFGKPVTLSCSQTLNHNVMYWYQQKSSQAPKLLFHYYDKDFNNEADTPDNFQSRRPNTSFCFLDIRSPGLGDTAMYLCATAKDYIAGARVTQYFGPGTRLLVL.